One sample yielded the 25 T cell receptor beta chains listed below, sequenced in a study of T cell responses to AZD1222 COVID-19 vaccine. Libraries were prepared by immunoSEQ multiplex PCR; TCRdb keeps only in-frame clonotypes and omits some of them. Among around 100,000 clones, over 70% were seen once, and the ten largest hold roughly 20%. The material was peripheral blood, obtained on day 0 of AZD1222 vaccination. The receptors derive from an adult in good health.

This chain connects TRBV28 to TRBJ1-5, with D possibly being TRBD1 (6 bases). Germline assignment: CDR1 MDHEN and CDR2 SYDVKM. V lost 7 bases, J lost 0 bases, and 13 bases lay in between. CDR3 size: 15 residues. CDR3 in DNA: TGTGCCAGCAAATTTGACAGGACTAGCAATCAGCCCCAGCATTTT. This codes for CASKFDRTSNQPQHF. The complete variable domain, with remaining parts taken from reference TRBV28 and TRBJ1-5, reads DVKVTQSSRYLVKRTGEKVFLECVQDMDHENMFWYRQDPGLGLRLIYFSYDVKMKEKGDIPEGYSVSREKKERFSLILESASTNQTSMYLCASKFDRTSNQPQHFGDGTRLSIL.

This chain uses TRBV7-8 with TRBJ2-5, with 11 bases that match TRBD2. Per germline, CDR1 SGHVS and CDR2 FQNEAQ. CDR3 length: 16 amino acids. V trimming: 6 bases; J trimming: 2 bases; junction bases outside the gene matches: 8. For the CDR3, the DNA is TGTGCCAGCAGTTGGTACACTAGCGGGGGACAAGAGACCCAGTACTTC. It codes for CASSWYTSGGQETQYF.

This clone occurred once. V gene TRBV5-1 combines with J gene TRBJ1-4; 9 nucleotides match TRBD1. The CDR3 is 16 amino acids. The germline V gene has CDR1 SGHRS and CDR2 YFSETQ. Losses at the gene ends were 5 bases for V and 0 bases for J; bases not matched to a gene: 5. The CDR3 is CASSSGQGTTNEKLFF. CDR3 DNA: TGCGCCAGCAGTTCCGGACAGGGGACAACTAATGAAAAACTGTTTTTT.

The chain has TRBV25-1 and TRBJ1-2, with 10 bases that match TRBD1. With 4 bases clipped from V and 7 bases from J, the junction kept 0 bases outside the gene matches. CDR1 is MGHDK, CDR2 SYGVNS, per germline. The CDR3 runs 12 residues. CDR3 protein: CASSGTGGGYTF. The CDR3 DNA reads as TGTGCCAGCAGTGGGACAGGGGGTGGCTACACCTTC.

This clone was found a few times. This rearrangement joins TRBV5-1 to TRBJ1-4; D call uncertain. Between the trimmed V and J ends, which lost 3 bases and 0 bases, there was a span of 18 bases. CDR3 length equals 18 residues. CDR1 and CDR2 (germline): SGHRS, YFSETQ. The CDR3 region is CASSSYPVSATTNEKLFF. The CDR3 coding sequence is TGCGCCAGCAGCTCGTACCCTGTGAGCGCAACAACTAATGAAAAACTGTTTTTT. The full variable domain, in which reference TRBV5-1 and TRBJ1-4 provide the parts outside the CDR3, is KAGVTQTPRYLIKTRGQQVTLSCSPISGHRSVSWYQQTPGQGLQFLFEYFSETQRNKGNFPGRFSGRQFSNSRSEMNVSTLELGDSALYLCASSSYPVSATTNEKLFFGSGTQLSVL.

The V call is TRBV19, the J call TRBJ1-2, with D hard to call. The V end was cut by 6 bases, the J end by 7 bases, with 21 bases between. Germline lookup yields CDR1 LNHDA and CDR2 SQIVND (reference sequence). This CDR3 region has 15 residues. The CDR3 region has the DNA TGTGCCAGTAGCCCAAACGCGGGGTCTCTTACTGGCTACACCTTC. Amino acids: CASSPNAGSLTGYTF.

This clone turned up a few times. The rearrangement uses TRBV12-3 or TRBV12-4 and TRBJ2-3; a weak D match, TRBD1 (6 bases). This CDR3 is built from 11 residues. Between the trimmed V and J ends, which lost 7 bases and 6 bases, there was a span of 8 bases. Here the CDR3 reads CASNRADTQYF. The CDR3 coding sequence is TGTGCCAGCAACAGGGCCGATACGCAGTATTTT.

The rearrangement links TRBV18 to TRBJ2-3; no clear D gene. Germline V gives CDR1 KGHSH, CDR2 LQKENI. Trimming cost V 5 bases and J 4 bases, with 10 bases left between them. CDR3 size: 13 residues. The CDR3 loop reads CASSNGGADTQYF. As DNA, the CDR3 is TGTGCCAGCTCAAACGGCGGCGCAGATACGCAGTATTTT.

The chain employs TRBV7-3 and TRBJ2-3; D ambiguous. V was cut by 1 base and J by 0 bases, with 2 bases left in between. The CDR3 contains 13 residues. Germline assignment: CDR1 SGHTA and CDR2 FQGTGA. The DNA of the CDR3 is TGTGCCAGCAGCTTAAGCAGCACAGATACGCAGTATTTT. Translated, it gives CASSLSSTDTQYF.

Only a few counts were recorded for this clone. The chain combines TRBV10-1 with TRBJ2-1, with D possibly being TRBD2 (6 bases). The CDR3 is 14 residues long. V was clipped by 4 bases and J by 7 bases, with 14 bases between them. Germline loops: CDR1 WNHNN, CDR2 SYGVQD (reference sequence). CDR3 nucleotides: TGCGCCAGCAGTGTGCGGCGGGACGGGAATGAGCAGTTCTTC. This sequence encodes CASSVRRDGNEQFF.

This chain uses TRBV4-3 with TRBJ2-1, with TRBD1 matching 8 bases. Germline V gives CDR1 LGHNA, CDR2 YSLEER. The V gene end was trimmed by 2 bases and the J gene end by 12 bases; junction bases not matched to a gene: 6. The CDR3 has 13 amino acids. The CDR3 DNA is TGCGCCAGCAGCCAATCAAGGACAGGGAGGCAGTTCTTC. As protein: CASSQSRTGRQFF.

This clone has just a few counts. The rearrangement joins TRBV27 to TRBJ2-7; 11 bases match TRBD2. Germline CDR1 MNHEY, CDR2 SMNVEV (reference sequence). Trimming removed 0 bases from V and 5 bases from J; junction bases left unmatched: 0. CDR3 size: 14 residues. CDR3 region: CASSLSLAGDEQYF. In DNA form, the CDR3 reads TGTGCCAGCAGTTTATCACTAGCGGGAGACGAGCAGTACTTC.

The V and J genes are TRBV27 and TRBJ1-4; 7 bases fit TRBD1. CDR1 MNHEY and CDR2 SMNVEV come from the germline V gene (reference sequence). Trimming took 5 bases from V and 0 from J; bases not matched to a gene: 3. There are 15 residues in the CDR3. The CDR3 sequence is CASSDGQATNEKLFF. The CDR3 DNA sequence: TGTGCCAGCAGTGATGGACAGGCAACTAATGAAAAACTGTTTTTT.

CDR3 DNA: TGTGCCAGCAGTGGGGACAGGGGGAGGAATGGCTACACCTTC. Amino acids: CASSGDRGRNGYTF. The rearrangement uses TRBV6-2 or TRBV6-3 and TRBJ1-2; 11 nucleotides agree with TRBD1. Germline V gene sequence: CDR1 MNHEY, CDR2 SVGEGT. The CDR3 has 14 residues. V lost 5 bases, J lost 6 bases, and 5 bases stayed unmatched.

The V and J genes are TRBV10-3 and TRBJ2-7; 11 nucleotides align to TRBD1. Germline trimming cut 4 bases from V and 5 bases from J; bases unmatched to any gene: 7. Germline V gives CDR1 ENHRY, CDR2 SYGVKD. The CDR3 is made up of 15 amino acids. The CDR3 DNA reads TGTGCCATCAGTGGGGACAGGGGGTCAACCAACGAGCAGTACTTC. This encodes CAISGDRGSTNEQYF.

V and J are TRBV10-2 and TRBJ1-2, with unresolved D. CDR3 size: 13 residues. Looked up from germline, CDR1 is WSHSY and CDR2 is SAAADI. V was clipped by 10 bases and J by 10 bases, with 22 bases between them. CDR3 sequence (DNA): TGCGCCACCCGGGCCAGGCTCGAGGAATACTACACCTTC. Encoded protein: CATRARLEEYYTF.

The chain uses TRBV6-4 and TRBJ2-1; 10 bases fit TRBD1. CDR1 MRHNA and CDR2 SNTAGT come from the germline V gene. The length of the CDR3 is 16 residues. The V segment lost 6 bases and the J segment 5 bases; nucleotides outside the gene matches: 10. The CDR3 sequence: CASRKGGTGADNEQFF. The CDR3 nucleotides are TGTGCCAGCAGGAAGGGTGGGACAGGGGCCGACAATGAGCAGTTCTTC.

V is TRBV3-1 (or the pseudogene TRBV3-2) and J is TRBJ1-5, with a weak D call TRBD1 (6 bases). Trimming stripped 11 bases from V and 5 bases from J, with 13 bases between. The CDR3 sequence is 12 residues long. CDR1 LGHDT and CDR2 YNNKEL come from the germline V gene (reference sequence). The CDR3 coding sequence is TGTGCCGCCGGACAGTGGGATCAGCCCCAGCATTTT. Encoded protein: CAAGQWDQPQHF.

The V gene is TRBV19, the J gene TRBJ1-1; 9 positions agree with TRBD1. This CDR3 contains 13 residues. Germline-derived CDR1 and CDR2 are LNHDA and SQIVND (reference sequence). V lost 6 bases to trimming and J lost 1 base; unmatched junction nucleotides: 0. CDR3 nucleotide sequence: TGTGCCAGTAGGGGACAGGGGAACACTGAAGCTTTCTTT. It encodes CASRGQGNTEAFF.

This chain connects TRBV5-4 to TRBJ1-2; a possible D gene is TRBD1 (5 bases). V gave up 4 bases and J gave up 4 bases, with 14 bases separating them. Germline-derived CDR1 and CDR2 are SGHNT and YYREEE (reference sequence). The CDR3 consists of 14 residues. This chain's CDR3 is CASSRDAKSYGYTF. CDR3 DNA: TGTGCCAGCAGCCGGGACGCCAAGAGCTATGGCTACACCTTC.

V is TRBV6-5 and J is TRBJ1-2; possible D gene TRBD1, 6 bases. Germline CDR1 is MNHEY and CDR2 is SVGAGI. The CDR3 consists of 15 residues. Trimming removed 4 bases from V and 4 bases from J, with 16 bases in between. The CDR3 DNA sequence: TGTGCCAGCAGTTTCCGGGACACTGGCGGCTATGGCTACACCTTC. This encodes CASSFRDTGGYGYTF.

The J gene is TRBJ2-2, the V gene TRBV19, with D maybe TRBD2 (6 bases). Per the germline V gene, CDR1 is LNHDA and CDR2 is SQIVND (reference sequence). The CDR3 runs 14 residues. Trimming pared 5 bases from V and 2 bases from J, leaving 9 bases between. CDR3 bases: TGTGCCAGTAGTTCTAGCGCCAACACCGGGGAGCTGTTTTTT. Translation gives CASSSSANTGELFF. The full variable domain, its missing parts supplied by reference TRBV19 and TRBJ2-2, is DGGITQSPKYLFRKEGQNVTLSCEQNLNHDAMYWYRQDPGQGLRLIYYSQIVNDFQKGDIAEGYSVSREKKESFPLTVTSAQKNPTAFYLCASSSSANTGELFFGEGSRLTVL.

This sequence joins TRBV19 and TRBJ1-2; 8 bases match TRBD1. CDR3 size: 17 residues. In germline, CDR1 is LNHDA, CDR2 SQIVND (reference sequence). V lost 6 bases, J lost 6 bases, and 18 bases stayed unmatched. The DNA for the CDR3 is TGTGCCAGTAGAATGCAGGGGGCGCGGAGGGTCGATCATGGCTACACCTTC. This codes for CASRMQGARRVDHGYTF.

This clone occurred a few times. V and J are TRBV6-1 and TRBJ1-6; perhaps TRBD1 as D (5 bases). This CDR3 is built from 15 residues. The ends were cut back, 2 bases at V and 4 bases at J, with 9 bases in the middle. Looked up from germline, CDR1 is MNHNS and CDR2 is SASEGT. CDR3 DNA sequence: TGTGCCAGCAGTGAACTTGAGGGGTATAATTCACCCCTCCACTTT. Protein sequence: CASSELEGYNSPLHF.

The chain has TRBV28 and TRBJ1-1, with D unresolved. The CDR3 spans 11 residues. CDR1 MDHEN and CDR2 SYDVKM come from the germline V gene. V dropped 5 bases and J dropped 5 bases, with 6 bases sitting between them. The CDR3 sequence is CASSTTTEAFF. For the CDR3, the DNA is TGTGCCAGCAGTACGACGACTGAAGCTTTCTTT.